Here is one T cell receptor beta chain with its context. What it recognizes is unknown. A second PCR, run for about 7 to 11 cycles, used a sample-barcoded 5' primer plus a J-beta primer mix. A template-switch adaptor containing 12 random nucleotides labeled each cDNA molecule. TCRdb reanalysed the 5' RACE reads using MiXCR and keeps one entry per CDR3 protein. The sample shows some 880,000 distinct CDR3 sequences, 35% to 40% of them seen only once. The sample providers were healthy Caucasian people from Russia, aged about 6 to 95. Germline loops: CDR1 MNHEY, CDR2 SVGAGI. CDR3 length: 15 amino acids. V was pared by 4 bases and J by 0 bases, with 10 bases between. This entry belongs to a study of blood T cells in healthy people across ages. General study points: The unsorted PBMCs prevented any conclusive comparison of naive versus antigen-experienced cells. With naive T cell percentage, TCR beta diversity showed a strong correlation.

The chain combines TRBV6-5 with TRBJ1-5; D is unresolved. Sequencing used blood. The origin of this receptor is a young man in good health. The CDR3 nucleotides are TGTGCCAGCAGTTCTTCCGGAGGTAGCAATCAGCCCCAGCATTTT. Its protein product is CASSSSGGSNQPQHF.